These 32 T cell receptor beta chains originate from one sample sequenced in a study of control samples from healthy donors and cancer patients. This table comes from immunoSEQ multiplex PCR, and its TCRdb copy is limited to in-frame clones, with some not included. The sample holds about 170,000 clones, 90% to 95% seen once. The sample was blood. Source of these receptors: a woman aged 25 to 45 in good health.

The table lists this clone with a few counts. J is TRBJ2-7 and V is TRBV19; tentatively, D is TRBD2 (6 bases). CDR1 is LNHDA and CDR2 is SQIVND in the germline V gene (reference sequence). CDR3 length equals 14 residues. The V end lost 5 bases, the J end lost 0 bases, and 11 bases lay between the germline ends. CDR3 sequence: CASSASVGSYEQYF. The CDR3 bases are TGTGCCAGTAGTGCTAGCGTAGGCTCCTACGAGCAGTACTTC.

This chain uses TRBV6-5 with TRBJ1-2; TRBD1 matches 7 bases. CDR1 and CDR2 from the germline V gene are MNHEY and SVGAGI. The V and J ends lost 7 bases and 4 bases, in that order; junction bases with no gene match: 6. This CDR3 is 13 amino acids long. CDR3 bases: TGTGCCAGCAAACCGACAGGGAGCTATGGCTACACCTTC. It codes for CASKPTGSYGYTF.

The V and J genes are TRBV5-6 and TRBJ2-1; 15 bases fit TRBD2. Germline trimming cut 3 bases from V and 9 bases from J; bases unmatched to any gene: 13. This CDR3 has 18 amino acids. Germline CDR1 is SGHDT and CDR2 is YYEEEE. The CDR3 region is CASSSPDRPGLAGGEQFF. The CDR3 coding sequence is TGTGCCAGCAGCTCCCCGGACAGGCCGGGACTAGCGGGAGGTGAGCAGTTCTTC.

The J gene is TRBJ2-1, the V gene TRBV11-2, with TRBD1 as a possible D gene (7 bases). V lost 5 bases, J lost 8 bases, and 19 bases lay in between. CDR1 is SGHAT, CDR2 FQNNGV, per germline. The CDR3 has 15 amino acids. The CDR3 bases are TGTGCCAGCAGCGCCACAGGGGAAAGGGGGGATGAGCAGTTCTTC. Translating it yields CASSATGERGDEQFF.

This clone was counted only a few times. The CDR3: CATSRGTSGRLEQYF. The CDR3 bases are TGTGCCACCAGCAGGGGGACTAGCGGGAGGCTCGAGCAGTACTTC. This chain joins TRBV15 and TRBJ2-7, with TRBD2 matching over 15 bases. Trimming cost V 3 bases and J 6 bases; bases outside gene matches: 3. CDR1 and CDR2 from the germline V gene are LNHNV and YYDKDF (reference sequence). The CDR3 runs to 15 residues.

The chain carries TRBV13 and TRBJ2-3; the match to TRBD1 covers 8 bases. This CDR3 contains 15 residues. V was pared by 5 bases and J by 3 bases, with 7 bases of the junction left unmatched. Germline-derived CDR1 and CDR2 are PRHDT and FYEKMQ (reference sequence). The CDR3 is CASSTRRGRTDTQYF. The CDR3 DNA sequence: TGTGCCAGCAGCACCCGCAGGGGGCGGACAGATACGCAGTATTTT.

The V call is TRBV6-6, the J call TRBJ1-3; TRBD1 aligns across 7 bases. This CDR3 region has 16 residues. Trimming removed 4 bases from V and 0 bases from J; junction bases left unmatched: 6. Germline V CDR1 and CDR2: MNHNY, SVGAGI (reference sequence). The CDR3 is CASSSARGNSGNTIYF. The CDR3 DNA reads TGTGCCAGCAGTTCCGCCAGGGGGAACTCTGGAAACACCATATATTTT.

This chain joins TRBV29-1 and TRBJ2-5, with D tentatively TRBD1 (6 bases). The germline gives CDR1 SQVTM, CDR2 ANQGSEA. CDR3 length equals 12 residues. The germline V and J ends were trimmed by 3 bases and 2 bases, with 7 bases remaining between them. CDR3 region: CSVDRGQETQYF. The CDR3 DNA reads TGCAGCGTTGACAGGGGTCAAGAGACCCAGTACTTC.

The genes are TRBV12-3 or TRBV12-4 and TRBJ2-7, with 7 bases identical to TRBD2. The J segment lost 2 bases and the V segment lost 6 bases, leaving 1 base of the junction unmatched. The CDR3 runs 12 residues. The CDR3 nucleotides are TGTGCCAGCAGCGGGACTACCTACGAGCAGTACTTC. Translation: CASSGTTYEQYF.

The CDR3 is CASEGQGSYEQYF. The CDR3 region has the DNA TGTGCCAGCGAAGGACAGGGGAGTTACGAGCAGTACTTC. The chain combines TRBV11-3 with TRBJ2-7, with 9 bases fitting TRBD1. From germline, CDR1 is SGHNT and CDR2 YENEEA. This CDR3 has 13 amino acids. V shed 8 bases and J 4 bases; nucleotides not matched to a gene: 6. The entire variable domain, with the rest obtained from reference TRBV11-3 and TRBJ2-7, is as follows: EAGVVQSPRYKIIEKKQPVAFWCNPISGHNTLYWYLQNLGQGPELLIRYENEEAVDDSQLPKDRFSAERLKGVDSTLKIQPAELGDSAVYLCASEGQGSYEQYFGPGTRLTVT.

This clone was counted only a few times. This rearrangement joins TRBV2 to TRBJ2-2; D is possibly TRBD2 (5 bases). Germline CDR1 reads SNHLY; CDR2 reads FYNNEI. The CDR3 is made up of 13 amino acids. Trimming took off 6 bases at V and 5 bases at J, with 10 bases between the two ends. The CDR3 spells CASRVGETGELFF. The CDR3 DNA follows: TGTGCCAGCAGAGTCGGGGAGACCGGGGAGCTGTTTTTT.

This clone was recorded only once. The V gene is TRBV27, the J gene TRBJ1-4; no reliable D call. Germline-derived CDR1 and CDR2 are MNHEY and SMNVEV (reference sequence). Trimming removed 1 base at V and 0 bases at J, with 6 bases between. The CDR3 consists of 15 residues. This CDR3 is CASSLWGATNEKLFF. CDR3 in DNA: TGTGCCAGCAGTTTATGGGGAGCAACTAATGAAAAACTGTTTTTT.

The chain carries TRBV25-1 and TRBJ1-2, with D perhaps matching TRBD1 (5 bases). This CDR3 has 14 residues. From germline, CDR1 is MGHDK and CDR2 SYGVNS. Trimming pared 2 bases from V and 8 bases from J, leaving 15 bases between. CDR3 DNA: TGTGCCAGCAGTGAAGGGAGGCAGGGCTACGGCTACACCTTC. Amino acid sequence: CASSEGRQGYGYTF.

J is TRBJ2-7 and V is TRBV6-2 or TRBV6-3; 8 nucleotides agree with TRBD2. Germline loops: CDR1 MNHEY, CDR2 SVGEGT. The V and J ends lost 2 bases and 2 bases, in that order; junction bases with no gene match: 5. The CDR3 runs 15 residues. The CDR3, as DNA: TGTGCCAGCAGTTACCCCAGCGGGAGCCCCTACGAGCAGTACTTC. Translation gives CASSYPSGSPYEQYF.

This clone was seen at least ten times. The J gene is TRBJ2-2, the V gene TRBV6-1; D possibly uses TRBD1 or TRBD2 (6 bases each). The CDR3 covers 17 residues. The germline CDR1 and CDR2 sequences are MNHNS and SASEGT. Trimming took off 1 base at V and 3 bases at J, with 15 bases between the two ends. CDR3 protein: CASSEVSGAGYTGELFF. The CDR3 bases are TGTGCCAGCAGTGAAGTATCGGGGGCGGGATACACCGGGGAGCTGTTTTTT.

The CDR3 loop is CASSPTGGHEQFF. The CDR3, as DNA: TGTGCCAGCAGCCCCACAGGGGGGCATGAGCAGTTCTTC. The chain uses TRBV5-4 and TRBJ2-1; TRBD1 matches at 8 bases. Germline values: CDR1 SGHNT, CDR2 YYREEE (reference sequence). The CDR3 extends over 13 amino acids. Germline trimming cut 4 bases from V and 8 bases from J; bases unmatched to any gene: 5.

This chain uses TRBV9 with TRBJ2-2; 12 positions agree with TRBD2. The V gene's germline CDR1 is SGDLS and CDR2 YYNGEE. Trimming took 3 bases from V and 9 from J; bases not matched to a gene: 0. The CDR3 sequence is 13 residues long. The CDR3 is CASSGTSGRELFF. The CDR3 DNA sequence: TGTGCCAGCAGCGGGACTAGCGGGAGGGAGCTGTTTTTT.

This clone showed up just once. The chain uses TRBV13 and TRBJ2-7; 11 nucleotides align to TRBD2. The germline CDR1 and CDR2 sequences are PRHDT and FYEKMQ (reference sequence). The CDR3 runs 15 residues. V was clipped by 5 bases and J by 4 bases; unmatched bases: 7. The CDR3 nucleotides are TGTGCCAGCAGCCAACAGCTAGCGGGAGGTTACGAGCAGTACTTC. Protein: CASSQQLAGGYEQYF. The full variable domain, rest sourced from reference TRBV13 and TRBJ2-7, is AAGVIQSPRHLIKEKRETATLKCYPIPRHDTVYWYQQGPGQDPQFLISFYEKMQSDKGSIPDRFSAQQFSDYHSELNMSSLELGDSALYFCASSQQLAGGYEQYFGPGTRLTVT.

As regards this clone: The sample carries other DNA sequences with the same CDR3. The DNA of the CDR3 is TGTGCCAGCAGTTTGAAGGGCTATGGCTACACCTTC. Its translation is CASSLKGYGYTF. The chain carries TRBV28 and TRBJ1-2; unclear D gene. Trimming took 3 bases from V and 4 from J, leaving 6 bases between them. Per the germline V gene, CDR1 is MDHEN and CDR2 is SYDVKM. CDR3 length: 12 residues.

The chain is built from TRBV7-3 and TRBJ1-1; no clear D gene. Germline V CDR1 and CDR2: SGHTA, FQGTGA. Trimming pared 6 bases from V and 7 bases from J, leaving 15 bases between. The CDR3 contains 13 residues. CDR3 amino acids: CASSFTAAGEAFF. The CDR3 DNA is TGTGCCAGCAGTTTTACAGCCGCCGGTGAAGCTTTCTTT. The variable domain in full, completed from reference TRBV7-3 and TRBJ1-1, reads GAGVSQTPSNKVTEKGKYVELRCDPISGHTALYWYRQSLGQGPEFLIYFQGTGAADDSGLPNDRFFAVRPEGSVSTLKIQRTERGDSAVYLCASSFTAAGEAFFGQGTRLTVV.

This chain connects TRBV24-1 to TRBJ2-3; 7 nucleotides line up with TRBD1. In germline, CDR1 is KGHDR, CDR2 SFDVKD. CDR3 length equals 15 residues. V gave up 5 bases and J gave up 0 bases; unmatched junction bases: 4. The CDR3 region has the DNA TGTGCCACCAGTGTGACAGGGCTTAGCACAGATACGCAGTATTTT. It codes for CATSVTGLSTDTQYF.

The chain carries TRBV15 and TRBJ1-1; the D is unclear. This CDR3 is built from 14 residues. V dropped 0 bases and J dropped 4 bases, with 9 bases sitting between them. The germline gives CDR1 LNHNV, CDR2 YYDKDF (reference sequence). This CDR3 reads CATSRDRAVTEAFF. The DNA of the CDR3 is TGTGCCACCAGCAGAGATAGGGCGGTCACTGAAGCTTTCTTT.

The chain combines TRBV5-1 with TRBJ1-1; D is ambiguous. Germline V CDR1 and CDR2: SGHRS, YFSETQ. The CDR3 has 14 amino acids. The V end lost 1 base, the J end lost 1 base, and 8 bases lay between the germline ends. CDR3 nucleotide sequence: TGCGCCAGCAGCTTGCCAAAGGGGAACACTGAAGCTTTCTTT. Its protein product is CASSLPKGNTEAFF.

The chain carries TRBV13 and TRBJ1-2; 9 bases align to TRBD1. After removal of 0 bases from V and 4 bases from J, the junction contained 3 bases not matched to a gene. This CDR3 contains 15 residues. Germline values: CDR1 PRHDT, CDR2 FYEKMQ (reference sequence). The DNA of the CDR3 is TGTGCCAGCAGCTTAGGGGGACAGGGCATCTATGGCTACACCTTC. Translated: CASSLGGQGIYGYTF.

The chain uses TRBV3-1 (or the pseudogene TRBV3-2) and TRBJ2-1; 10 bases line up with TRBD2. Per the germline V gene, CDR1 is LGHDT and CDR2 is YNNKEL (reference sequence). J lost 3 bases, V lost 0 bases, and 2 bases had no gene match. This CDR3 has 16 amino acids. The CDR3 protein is CASSQDWTSGYNEQFF. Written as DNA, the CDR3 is TGTGCCAGCAGCCAAGATTGGACTAGCGGCTACAATGAGCAGTTCTTC.

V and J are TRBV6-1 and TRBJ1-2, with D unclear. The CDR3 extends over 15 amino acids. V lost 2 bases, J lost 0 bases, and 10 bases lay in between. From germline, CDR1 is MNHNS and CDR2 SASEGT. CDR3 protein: CASSESYRANYGYTF. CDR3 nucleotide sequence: TGTGCCAGCAGTGAATCGTACCGAGCTAACTATGGCTACACCTTC.

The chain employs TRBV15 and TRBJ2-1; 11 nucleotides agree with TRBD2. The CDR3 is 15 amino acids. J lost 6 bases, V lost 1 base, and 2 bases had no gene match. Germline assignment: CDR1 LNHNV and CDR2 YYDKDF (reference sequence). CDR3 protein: CATSRVAGGVNEQFF. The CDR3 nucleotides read TGTGCCACCAGCAGAGTAGCGGGAGGGGTCAATGAGCAGTTCTTC.

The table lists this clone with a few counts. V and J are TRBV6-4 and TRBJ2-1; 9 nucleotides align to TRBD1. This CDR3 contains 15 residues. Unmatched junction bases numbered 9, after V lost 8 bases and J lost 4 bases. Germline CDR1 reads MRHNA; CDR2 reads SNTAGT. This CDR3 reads CASGEPGQGYNEQFF. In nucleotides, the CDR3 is TGTGCCAGCGGAGAACCGGGACAGGGTTACAATGAGCAGTTCTTC.

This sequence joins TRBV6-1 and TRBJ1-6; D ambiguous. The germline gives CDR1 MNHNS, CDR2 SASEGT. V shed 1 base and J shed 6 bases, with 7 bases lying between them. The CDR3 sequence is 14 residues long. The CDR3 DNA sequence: TGTGCCAGCAGTGAAGTGAAGGGTAATTCACCCCTCCACTTT. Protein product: CASSEVKGNSPLHF.

Here the CDR3 DNA reads TGTGCCAGCAGCGTAGGGAGGACAGGGAAGGGGGTCACTGAAGCTTTCTTT. Encoded protein: CASSVGRTGKGVTEAFF. The chain is built from TRBV9 and TRBJ1-1, with 8 bases lining up with TRBD1. The germline V gene encodes CDR1 SGDLS and CDR2 YYNGEE. The CDR3 covers 17 residues. With 0 bases clipped from V and 4 bases from J, the junction kept 11 bases outside the gene matches.

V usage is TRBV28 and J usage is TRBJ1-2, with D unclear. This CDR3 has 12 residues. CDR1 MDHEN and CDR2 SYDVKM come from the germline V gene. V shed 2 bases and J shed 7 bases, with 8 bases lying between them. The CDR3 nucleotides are TGTGCCAGCAGTTTAAATCTCGCTGGCTACACCTTC. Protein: CASSLNLAGYTF.

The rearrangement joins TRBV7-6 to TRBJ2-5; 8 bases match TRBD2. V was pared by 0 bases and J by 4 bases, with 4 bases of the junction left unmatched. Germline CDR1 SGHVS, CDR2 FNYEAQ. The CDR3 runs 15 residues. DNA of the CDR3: TGTGCCAGCAGCTTAGCGGGGACTAGGGGAGAGACCCAGTACTTC. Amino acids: CASSLAGTRGETQYF.